This T cell receptor beta chain was recovered during a study of blood T cells in healthy people across ages. About the research overall: The capture of about one barcoded beta molecule per two T cells was achieved by template switching.

On this clonotype itself: Its antigen is unidentified.

Study-wide results and caveats: Unsorted PBMCs ruled out conclusive naive versus antigen-experienced comparison.

Combining a sample-barcoded 5' primer with a J-beta primer mix, a second PCR ran for 7 to 11 cycles. A single record per CDR3 protein comes from TCRdb applying MiXCR to the 5' RACE reads. The sample records about 680,000 distinct CDR3 sequences, around half being singletons. CDR3 length: 14 amino acids. V was clipped by 0 bases and J by 3 bases, with 9 bases between them. CDR1 is MNHNS, CDR2 SASEGT, per germline. The chain carries TRBV6-1 and TRBJ2-7, with D possibly TRBD1 on 6 matching bases. The sample comprised blood. The TCR originated in a woman aged 55-70 years in good health. CDR3 protein: CASSEAGGNYEQYF. The CDR3 nucleotides are TGTGCCAGCAGTGAAGCAGGGGGTAACTACGAGCAGTACTTC.